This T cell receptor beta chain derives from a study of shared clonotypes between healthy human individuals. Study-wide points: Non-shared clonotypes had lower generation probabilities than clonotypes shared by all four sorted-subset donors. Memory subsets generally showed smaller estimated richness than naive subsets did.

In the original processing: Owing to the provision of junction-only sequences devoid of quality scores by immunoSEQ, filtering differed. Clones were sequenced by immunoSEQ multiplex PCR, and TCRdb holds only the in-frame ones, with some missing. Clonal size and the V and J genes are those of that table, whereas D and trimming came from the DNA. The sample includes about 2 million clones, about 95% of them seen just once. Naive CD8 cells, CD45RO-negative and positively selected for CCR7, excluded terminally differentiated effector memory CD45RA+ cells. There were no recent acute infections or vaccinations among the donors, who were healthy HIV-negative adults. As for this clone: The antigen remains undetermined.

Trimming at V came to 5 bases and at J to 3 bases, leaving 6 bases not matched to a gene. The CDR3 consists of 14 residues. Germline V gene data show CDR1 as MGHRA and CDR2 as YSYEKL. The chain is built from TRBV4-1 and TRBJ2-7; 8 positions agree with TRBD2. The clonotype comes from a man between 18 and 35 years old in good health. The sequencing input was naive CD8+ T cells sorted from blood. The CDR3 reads CASSAQRGSYEQYF. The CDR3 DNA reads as TGCGCCAGCAGCGCGCAGCGGGGGAGCTACGAGCAGTACTTC.